This entry features one T cell receptor (beta chain) sequence. Its antigen is as yet unknown. As for treatment: some 19 received Ad26.COV2.S at low or high dose, single or two shots; five or six received placebo; per-sample allocation not given. Specimen acquisition occurred on day 63 following the initial vaccine or placebo injection. The repertoire was sequenced with immunoSEQ multiplex PCR; TCRdb's copy has only in-frame clones and lacks some. Among 350,000 to 450,000 clones listed, around 92% were seen once. The V gene's germline CDR1 is LNHDA and CDR2 SQIVND (reference sequence). With 7 bases removed from V and 7 bases from J, the gap between germline ends came to 23 bases. The CDR3 extends over 16 amino acids. This sample stems from a study of Ad26.COV2.S vaccination and SARS-CoV-2 variants. Findings and caveats of the study: Total T cell responses, in the TCR breadth and depth analyses, may have been underestimated. People who got the vaccine had more spike-specific TCR breadth than people who got placebo.

The chain carries TRBV19 and TRBJ1-3; D may be TRBD1 (5 bases). The specimen was peripheral blood, collected in a trial of Ad26.COV2.S vaccine versus placebo. The origin of this receptor is a person aged 18-60 years who received the Ad26.COV2.S COVID-19 vaccine or a placebo. CDR3 bases: TGTGCCAGTACCTTTGGGACTCGATCCATCCCGAACACCATATATTTT. Translating gives CASTFGTRSIPNTIYF.